This is a list of T cell receptor beta chains from one sample in a study of shared clonotypes between healthy human individuals. The method was immunoSEQ multiplex PCR; TCRdb's version includes in-frame clones alone and lacks a portion of them. The data hold under 850,000 clones, with roughly 92% observed a single time. Sequences were obtained from naive CD8+ T cells sorted from blood. These TCRs come from a man aged 30 to 39 in good health. The CDR3 runs from the conserved cysteine through the conserved F or W. Fields, in order: CDR3 DNA, CDR3 protein, D gene, clone size, V gene, J gene. The D gene is left open where the match is weak. Rows give clone size only sometimes, using once, few, many, or a class for an expanded clone.

DNA: TGCGCCAGCAGCTATGTAGCGGGTTTAGCCTACAATGAGCAGTTCTTC
CDR3: CASSYVAGLAYNEQFF
D: TRBD2
size: NA
V: TRBV4-1
J: TRBJ2-1

DNA: TGTGCCAGCAGCCGGGGGGGCCTCTCCTACGAGCAGTACTTC
CDR3: CASSRGGLSYEQYF
D: TRBD2
size: NA
V: TRBV7-6
J: TRBJ2-7

DNA: TGTGCCAGCCAGTTAGCGGTTTTATACGAGCAGTACTTC
CDR3: CASQLAVLYEQYF
D: NA
size: NA
V: TRBV28
J: TRBJ2-7

DNA: TGTGCCAGCACGATTGAAGCGGGGGCAAACATTCAGTACTTC
CDR3: CASTIEAGANIQYF
D: TRBD2
size: NA
V: TRBV7-8
J: TRBJ2-4

DNA: TGTGCCAGTAGTATAAGAGACACTCTTACAGATACGCAGTATTTT
CDR3: CASSIRDTLTDTQYF
D: NA
size: once
V: TRBV19
J: TRBJ2-3

DNA: TGTGCCAGCAGTTTGGGATTCGGTACGCAGTATTTT
CDR3: CASSLGFGTQYF
D: NA
size: NA
V: TRBV27
J: TRBJ2-3

DNA: TGTGCCAGCAGAGGACAGGCTTGGGGCAATGAGCAGTTCTTC
CDR3: CASRGQAWGNEQFF
D: TRBD1
size: NA
V: TRBV2
J: TRBJ2-1

DNA: TGTGCCACCAGCAGAGATAGGTCAGACTTAAATGAAAAACTGTTTTTT
CDR3: CATSRDRSDLNEKLFF
D: NA
size: NA
V: TRBV15
J: TRBJ1-4

DNA: TGTGCCATCAATGGACTAGCGGGATCCTACGAGCAGTACTTC
CDR3: CAINGLAGSYEQYF
D: TRBD2
size: NA
V: TRBV10-3
J: TRBJ2-7

DNA: TGTGCCAGTAGTATCACTTCCGGGACACCCAACTATGGCTACACCTTC
CDR3: CASSITSGTPNYGYTF
D: NA
size: NA
V: TRBV19
J: TRBJ1-2

DNA: TGTGCCAGCAGCCCTCGCTTTGGAGGCGAAGGTTCACAAGAGACCCAGTACTTC
CDR3: CASSPRFGGEGSQETQYF
D: NA
size: NA
V: TRBV7-9
J: TRBJ2-5

DNA: TGTGCCAGCAGCGCCGGGACAGGGAACAATGAGCAGTTCTTC
CDR3: CASSAGTGNNEQFF
D: TRBD1
size: NA
V: TRBV9
J: TRBJ2-1

DNA: TGTGCCAGCAGCTTAGTATTGCAGGGTGAGCAGTACTTC
CDR3: CASSLVLQGEQYF
D: NA
size: NA
V: TRBV11-2
J: TRBJ2-7

DNA: TGTGCCAGCAGCTTAACAGGGGAGGACACTGAAGCTTTCTTT
CDR3: CASSLTGEDTEAFF
D: NA
size: NA
V: TRBV7-3
J: TRBJ1-1

DNA: TGCGCCAGCAGCTTGTACAGGAACACCGGGGAGCTGTTTTTT
CDR3: CASSLYRNTGELFF
D: NA
size: NA
V: TRBV5-1
J: TRBJ2-2

DNA: TGTGCCAGCAGCTTGAACCCCGCGGGAGCGAGATACAATGAGCAGTTCTTC
CDR3: CASSLNPAGARYNEQFF
D: TRBD2
size: NA
V: TRBV7-6
J: TRBJ2-1

DNA: TGTGCCAGCTCACCCCCCGGGGGCCACTATGGCTACACCTTC
CDR3: CASSPPGGHYGYTF
D: NA
size: NA
V: TRBV18
J: TRBJ1-2

DNA: TGTGCCAGCAGCCAAGGTCCAGGGCGTGGGTACAATGAGCAGTTCTTC
CDR3: CASSQGPGRGYNEQFF
D: NA
size: NA
V: TRBV14
J: TRBJ2-1

DNA: TGTGCCAGCAGCCACAGGGGGCAGCCCAATGAGCAGTTCTTC
CDR3: CASSHRGQPNEQFF
D: TRBD1
size: NA
V: TRBV9
J: TRBJ2-1

DNA: TGCAGCGGCCAGGGGCCCGGGGAGCTGTTTTTT
CDR3: CSGQGPGELFF
D: NA
size: NA
V: TRBV29-1
J: TRBJ2-2

DNA: TGTGCCAGCGCGAAGAACACCGGGGAGCTGTTTTTT
CDR3: CASAKNTGELFF
D: NA
size: NA
V: TRBV9
J: TRBJ2-2

DNA: TGTGCCAGCAGTTACGGAGGGCAGAGAGCTTTCTTT
CDR3: CASSYGGQRAFF
D: NA
size: NA
V: TRBV6-5
J: TRBJ1-1

DNA: TGTGCCAGTAGTATTCTACCCTTAAGCACCACCAGCAATCAGCCCCAGCATTTT
CDR3: CASSILPLSTTSNQPQHF
D: NA
size: once
V: TRBV19
J: TRBJ1-5

DNA: TGTGCCAGCCAGCAGACTGTGACCGGGGAGCTGTTTTTT
CDR3: CASQQTVTGELFF
D: NA
size: NA
V: TRBV27
J: TRBJ2-2

DNA: TGTGCCAGCAGTGACAGGGGGCGAGGGGAGACCCAGTACTTC
CDR3: CASSDRGRGETQYF
D: TRBD1
size: NA
V: TRBV2
J: TRBJ2-5

DNA: TGTGCCAGTAGTGCGGGACTAGCGGGAACCTACGAGCAGTACTTC
CDR3: CASSAGLAGTYEQYF
D: TRBD2
size: NA
V: TRBV19
J: TRBJ2-7

DNA: TGTGCCAGCGCGGGAGAGTACTCCTACAATGAGCAGTTCTTC
CDR3: CASAGEYSYNEQFF
D: TRBD2
size: NA
V: TRBV6-1
J: TRBJ2-1

DNA: TGTGCCAGCAGTTCAGAGGGTTTCGAGCAGTACTTC
CDR3: CASSSEGFEQYF
D: NA
size: NA
V: TRBV7-9
J: TRBJ2-7

DNA: TGTGCCAGCAGCTCGGACAGGGACACAGATACGCAGTATTTT
CDR3: CASSSDRDTDTQYF
D: TRBD1
size: NA
V: TRBV5-6
J: TRBJ2-3

DNA: TGTGCCAGCAACTATGAGGGGCGGAATACGCAGTATTTT
CDR3: CASNYEGRNTQYF
D: NA
size: NA
V: TRBV5-5
J: TRBJ2-3

DNA: TGCGCCAGCAGTGAGTTGAACAGACTCTACGAGCAGTACTTC
CDR3: CASSELNRLYEQYF
D: NA
size: NA
V: TRBV10-2
J: TRBJ2-7

DNA: TGTGCCAGCAGTTTACGAGGGGCCCGGAGAACCTACAATGAGCAGTTCTTC
CDR3: CASSLRGARRTYNEQFF
D: NA
size: NA
V: TRBV27
J: TRBJ2-1

DNA: TGTGCCAGCAGCTTACCGTTAAGGGAAGAGACCCAGTACTTC
CDR3: CASSLPLREETQYF
D: NA
size: NA
V: TRBV7-9
J: TRBJ2-5

DNA: TGTGCCAGTAGTATAATAGGGGCCTACGAGCAGTACTTC
CDR3: CASSIIGAYEQYF
D: NA
size: NA
V: TRBV19
J: TRBJ2-7

DNA: TGCGCCAGCAGCCACTGGACTAGCGGTTACTACGAGCAGTACTTC
CDR3: CASSHWTSGYYEQYF
D: TRBD2
size: NA
V: TRBV4-1
J: TRBJ2-7

DNA: TGCAGCGTTGTCACTACAGGGACTCGACTGTTTTTT
CDR3: CSVVTTGTRLFF
D: NA
size: NA
V: TRBV29-1
J: TRBJ1-4

DNA: TGTGCCAGCAGCTCCGGGCCGGGCAGCTCCTACGAGCAGTACTTC
CDR3: CASSSGPGSSYEQYF
D: NA
size: NA
V: TRBV7-8
J: TRBJ2-7

DNA: TGTGCCAGTAGTATACCGCCGACAGGGTATAGCAATCAGCCCCAGCATTTT
CDR3: CASSIPPTGYSNQPQHF
D: TRBD1
size: once
V: TRBV19
J: TRBJ1-5

DNA: TGCGCCAGCAGTGTATTTATGAACACTGAAGCTTTCTTT
CDR3: CASSVFMNTEAFF
D: NA
size: NA
V: TRBV10-2
J: TRBJ1-1

DNA: TGTGCCAGCAGGCTTATAGCGGGAGGCACAGATACGCAGTATTTT
CDR3: CASRLIAGGTDTQYF
D: TRBD2
size: NA
V: TRBV27
J: TRBJ2-3

DNA: TGTGCCAGCAGCCCGTATGATGGCTACACCTTC
CDR3: CASSPYDGYTF
D: NA
size: NA
V: TRBV7-8
J: TRBJ1-2

DNA: TGTGCCAGCCGGACTAGCGGGTTGAGCTCCTACAATGAGCAGTTCTTC
CDR3: CASRTSGLSSYNEQFF
D: TRBD2
size: NA
V: TRBV27
J: TRBJ2-1

DNA: TGTGCCAGCAGCTACTCGGGGGGGAGTTCCTACAATGAGCAGTTCTTC
CDR3: CASSYSGGSSYNEQFF
D: TRBD2
size: NA
V: TRBV9
J: TRBJ2-1

DNA: TGTGCCAGCAGCAAGGCCGATATGGCCTATGGCTACACCTTC
CDR3: CASSKADMAYGYTF
D: NA
size: NA
V: TRBV7-9
J: TRBJ1-2

DNA: TGTGCCAGCAGCTTGGGGGACCGTCGGGCTGAAGCTTTCTTT
CDR3: CASSLGDRRAEAFF
D: NA
size: once
V: TRBV5-4
J: TRBJ1-1

DNA: TGTGCCAGCAGCCCCCGCCCGGGGGGGTACAATGAGCAGTTCTTC
CDR3: CASSPRPGGYNEQFF
D: TRBD2
size: NA
V: TRBV9
J: TRBJ2-1

DNA: TGTGCCAGCAGCTCCATGACTAGCGGGCCAGACAATGAGCAGTTCTTC
CDR3: CASSSMTSGPDNEQFF
D: TRBD2
size: NA
V: TRBV11-2
J: TRBJ2-1

DNA: TGCGCCAGCAGCCAGGTCCGCGGGGGGTACGAGCAGTACTTC
CDR3: CASSQVRGGYEQYF
D: TRBD2
size: NA
V: TRBV4-1
J: TRBJ2-7

DNA: TGTGCCAGCAGCCGTAGTAGGGAGGGGCTGGGCATGAACACTGAAGCTTTCTTT
CDR3: CASSRSREGLGMNTEAFF
D: NA
size: NA
V: TRBV7-8
J: TRBJ1-1

DNA: TGTGCCAGCAGTCAGAAGGGACGCTCGTACCAAGAGACCCAGTACTTC
CDR3: CASSQKGRSYQETQYF
D: NA
size: NA
V: TRBV6-6
J: TRBJ2-5

DNA: TGTGCCAGCAGTCCGGGAAAAGATTACTTCGAGCAGTACTTC
CDR3: CASSPGKDYFEQYF
D: NA
size: NA
V: TRBV6-5
J: TRBJ2-7

DNA: TGCAGCGTTGGGCTAGCGGGAGGGCCGGGGACCGGGGAGCTGTTTTTT
CDR3: CSVGLAGGPGTGELFF
D: TRBD2
size: NA
V: TRBV29-1
J: TRBJ2-2